This T cell receptor beta chain originates from a study of T cells in Graves' hyperthyroidism and ophthalmopathy. General study results and limits: The majority of expanded thyroid clonotypes above 0.001 also appeared in blood. A model of 13 V-J features distinguished ophthalmopathy from stable hyperthyroidism.

Turning to this clonotype: What it binds is unknown.

The V end lost 7 bases, the J end lost 4 bases, and 14 bases lay between the germline ends. Germline CDR1 SGHRS, CDR2 YFSETQ. The CDR3 runs 14 residues. Amplification of TCR beta CDR3 regions was performed using RNA transcripts as template. In the first-round RT-PCR of the TCR CDR3, the HTBI primer set was used. TCRdb used MiXCR to reprocess the multiplex PCR reads, holding one entry per CDR3 protein. In the table there are fewer than 400,000 distinct CDR3 sequences, more than 20% of which are singletons. The sequenced sample was blood. This chain links TRBV5-1 with TRBJ2-2; no definite D call. This sequence was found in a man aged 50-60 years with Graves' hyperthyroidism. This chain's CDR3 is CASRDLGGTGELFF. Here the CDR3 DNA reads TGCGCCAGCCGAGACCTGGGTGGCACCGGGGAGCTGTTTTTT. Drawing the rest from reference TRBV5-1 and TRBJ2-2, the complete variable domain is KAGVTQTPRYLIKTRGQQVTLSCSPISGHRSVSWYQQTPGQGLQFLFEYFSETQRNKGNFPGRFSGRQFSNSRSEMNVSTLELGDSALYLCASRDLGGTGELFFGEGSRLTVL.